The 4 T cell receptor beta chains listed next were all sequenced from one sample in a study of cytomegalovirus exposure and HLA in healthy donors. PCR was performed using 60 Vbeta and 13 Jbeta primers. Sequencing was performed with immunoSEQ multiplex PCR; in TCRdb, only in-frame clones are kept and a portion is missing. The sample includes under 200,000 clones, about two thirds of them seen just once. The source material was PBMCs. Every receptor here comes from a woman younger than 30 in good health and CMV-seropositive.

The chain carries TRBV6-5 and TRBJ2-2; D gene uncertain. The CDR3 is 13 residues long. The V end was cut by 0 bases, the J end by 6 bases, with 5 bases between. CDR1 and CDR2 from the germline V gene are MNHEY and SVGAGI. Written as DNA, the CDR3 is TGTGCCAGCAGTTACTCTTACTCCGGGGAGCTGTTTTTT. Protein: CASSYSYSGELFF.

The chain links TRBV19 to TRBJ2-4; the D gene is possibly TRBD1 (6 bases). CDR1 and CDR2 (germline): LNHDA, SQIVND (reference sequence). Trimming pared 7 bases from V and 2 bases from J, leaving 12 bases between. The CDR3 spans 14 residues. The CDR3 sequence: CASNPRGSKNIQYF. CDR3 nucleotide sequence: TGTGCCAGTAACCCCAGGGGATCCAAAAACATTCAGTACTTC.

The rearrangement joins TRBV5-4 to TRBJ2-7, with TRBD1 matching 10 bases. CDR3 size: 13 residues. From germline, CDR1 is SGHNT and CDR2 YYREEE (reference sequence). The trim removed 4 bases at V and 4 bases at J, leaving 2 bases unmatched. The CDR3 sequence is CASSAGQGYEQYF. The CDR3 DNA sequence: TGTGCCAGCAGCGCGGGACAGGGGTACGAGCAGTACTTC. The full variable domain, rest sourced from reference TRBV5-4 and TRBJ2-7, is ETGVTQSPTHLIKTRGQQVTLRCSSQSGHNTVSWYQQALGQGPQFIFQYYREEENGRGNFPPRFSGLQFPNYSSELNVNALELDDSALYLCASSAGQGYEQYFGPGTRLTVT.

V is TRBV4-3 and J is TRBJ2-7; tentatively, D is TRBD1 (6 bases). Trimming took 0 bases from V and 3 from J, leaving 12 bases between them. The CDR3 length is 15 residues. Per germline, CDR1 LGHNA and CDR2 YSLEER. DNA of the CDR3: TGCGCCAGCAGCCAAGACAACTGGGGGCGCTACGAGCAGTACTTC. As protein: CASSQDNWGRYEQYF.